Listed here are 29 T cell receptor beta chains from one sample, sequenced in a study of beta chain features in type 1 diabetes. No antigen has been assigned to these receptors. Study results and limitations: Researchers report that Type 1 diabetes patients had moderately but significantly shorter TCRB CDR3s across all four CD4+ subsets.

The entirety of the isolated RNA underwent reverse transcription, so expressed TCRB transcripts were sequenced. Measured with immunoSEQ multiplex PCR; TCRdb has only the in-frame clones, and not every one. The table shows around 710,000 clones, with roughly 12% occurring only once. Source material: naive CD4+ T cells from blood. The receptors stem from a man aged 25 to 40 with type 1 diabetes.

This clone was observed a few times. V usage is TRBV5-6 and J usage is TRBJ2-7; D unresolved. CDR3 size: 13 residues. The germline V gene has CDR1 SGHDT and CDR2 YYEEEE. Trimming left V 0 bases short and J 5 bases short, with 9 bases between. The CDR3 DNA is TGTGCCAGCAGCTTGGGGGCTGGCCACGAGCAGTACTTC. Its protein product is CASSLGAGHEQYF.

The chain has TRBV7-2 and TRBJ2-5; TRBD2 agrees at 7 bases. The CDR3 sequence is 14 residues long. Germline CDR1 reads SGHTA; CDR2 reads FQGNSA. Losses at the gene ends were 6 bases for V and 5 bases for J; bases not matched to a gene: 9. The CDR3 DNA reads as TGTGCCAGCAGTCTAGCGGAAGATTCGGAGACCCAGTACTTC. Encoded protein: CASSLAEDSETQYF.

This clone came up a few times. This sequence joins TRBV6-5 and TRBJ1-2; D is perhaps TRBD1 (6 bases). This CDR3 is 14 amino acids long. Germline values: CDR1 MNHEY, CDR2 SVGAGI. Trimming removed 6 bases from V and 4 bases from J, with 15 bases in between. CDR3 sequence: CASSLGRGFYGYTF. The CDR3 nucleotides are TGTGCCAGCAGCCTCGGCAGGGGATTCTATGGCTACACCTTC.

This clone was seen a handful of times. The CDR3 DNA reads TGCAGCGTTGGGAGCCTGAGCAATCAGCCCCAGCATTTT. This codes for CSVGSLSNQPQHF. The gene calls are TRBV29-1 and TRBJ1-5; no clear D. Per germline, CDR1 SQVTM and CDR2 ANQGSEA. Between the trimmed V and J ends, which lost 4 bases and 1 base, there was a span of 8 bases. This CDR3 is 13 amino acids long.

This clone was found a few times. CDR3 loop: CASSSRVPDTQYF. In nucleotides, the CDR3 is TGTGCCAGCAGCTCCCGAGTTCCAGATACGCAGTATTTT. This rearrangement joins TRBV7-2 to TRBJ2-3; D is uncertain. This CDR3 is built from 13 residues. Trimming cost V 4 bases and J 4 bases, with 9 bases left between them. CDR1 is SGHTA, CDR2 FQGNSA, per germline.

Only a few counts were recorded for this clone. V usage is TRBV4-2 and J usage is TRBJ2-1, with 10 bases identical to TRBD2. From germline, CDR1 is LGHNA and CDR2 YNFKEQ. CDR3 length equals 15 residues. The V segment lost 1 base and the J segment 8 bases; nucleotides outside the gene matches: 5. CDR3 in amino acids: CASSQAASGGDEQFF. The CDR3 bases are TGTGCCAGCAGCCAAGCGGCTAGCGGGGGCGATGAGCAGTTCTTC.

The V call is TRBV28, the J call TRBJ2-5; D remains ambiguous. Germline CDR1 is MDHEN and CDR2 is SYDVKM. This CDR3 spans 13 amino acids. Deletions cut 5 bases from V and 5 bases from J, with 12 bases between. CDR3 residues: CASSPPSTETQYF. The CDR3 bases are TGTGCCAGCAGTCCTCCATCTACGGAGACCCAGTACTTC. Based on the CDR3 plus reference TRBV28 and TRBJ2-5, the full variable domain is DVKVTQSSRYLVKRTGEKVFLECVQDMDHENMFWYRQDPGLGLRLIYFSYDVKMKEKGDIPEGYSVSREKKERFSLILESASTNQTSMYLCASSPPSTETQYFGPGTRLLVL.

This clone was observed a few times. V is TRBV11-2 and J is TRBJ2-3; no firm D call. Per germline, CDR1 SGHAT and CDR2 FQNNGV. This CDR3 is 14 amino acids long. The ends were cut back, 1 base at V and 1 base at J, with 6 bases in the middle. The CDR3 coding sequence is TGTGCCAGCAGCTTAGTGGTGGGCACAGATACGCAGTATTTT. Translating gives CASSLVVGTDTQYF. The full variable domain, with the rest looked up from reference TRBV11-2 and TRBJ2-3, is EAGVAQSPRYKIIEKRQSVAFWCNPISGHATLYWYQQILGQGPKLLIQFQNNGVVDDSQLPKDRFSAERLKGVDSTLKIQPAKLEDSAVYLCASSLVVGTDTQYFGPGTRLTVL.

J is TRBJ2-7 and V is TRBV6-5, with 13 bases aligning to TRBD2. The junction had 4 bases not matched to a gene; V was cut back by 7 bases and J by 1 base. The germline V gene encodes CDR1 MNHEY and CDR2 SVGAGI. This CDR3 region has 15 residues. The CDR3, as DNA: TGTGCCAGCACCTTGACTAGCGGGGGGTCCTACGAGCAGTACTTC. As protein: CASTLTSGGSYEQYF.

This clone was observed a few times. The V and J genes are TRBV29-1 and TRBJ2-3, with 7 bases that match TRBD2. The CDR3 length is 14 residues. Germline CDR1 SQVTM, CDR2 ANQGSEA. Trimming took 7 bases from V and 2 from J; bases not matched to a gene: 9. CDR3: CSERQRGYTDTQYF. The CDR3 DNA reads as TGCAGCGAAAGGCAGCGGGGATACACAGATACGCAGTATTTT.

This chain joins TRBV7-2 and TRBJ1-2; 12 bases align to TRBD1. CDR1 SGHTA and CDR2 FQGNSA come from the germline V gene. V gave up 7 bases and J gave up 5 bases; unmatched junction bases: 5. This CDR3 has 14 residues. Written as DNA, the CDR3 is TGTGCCAGCAACCCGGGACAGGGGGCTTATGGCTACACCTTC. Translated, it gives CASNPGQGAYGYTF.

In its sample, this clone was seen a few times. The chain joins TRBV19 to TRBJ2-5, with TRBD2 identical over 7 bases. The CDR3 has 14 residues. The V segment lost 5 bases and the J segment 5 bases; nucleotides outside the gene matches: 8. Germline V gene data show CDR1 as LNHDA and CDR2 as SQIVND (reference sequence). The CDR3 sequence: CASSPPGGAETQYF. The CDR3 coding sequence is TGTGCCAGTAGTCCTCCGGGGGGAGCCGAGACCCAGTACTTC.

V is TRBV7-8 and J is TRBJ2-7, with a weak D call TRBD1 (6 bases). CDR1 and CDR2 (germline): SGHVS, FQNEAQ. The CDR3 covers 13 residues. V dropped 5 bases and J dropped 3 bases, with 11 bases sitting between them. CDR3 in DNA: TGTGCCAGCAGCCTTAGGACAGACTACGAGCAGTACTTC. Translation: CASSLRTDYEQYF. Full variable domain (remainder filled in from reference TRBV7-8 and TRBJ2-7): GAGVSQSPRYKVAKRGQDVALRCDPISGHVSLFWYQQALGQGPEFLTYFQNEAQLDKSGLPSDRFFAERPEGSVSTLKIQRTQQEDSAVYLCASSLRTDYEQYFGPGTRLTVT.

The chain joins TRBV27 to TRBJ1-6; no definite D call. This CDR3 contains 14 residues. Germline CDR1 MNHEY, CDR2 SMNVEV (reference sequence). The V and J ends lost 2 bases and 4 bases respectively, with 6 bases between them. The CDR3 spells CASSLGPYNSPLHF. CDR3 coding DNA: TGTGCCAGCAGTTTAGGGCCTTATAATTCACCCCTCCACTTT.

This chain joins TRBV29-1 and TRBJ2-2; 9 bases map to TRBD1. Per germline, CDR1 SQVTM and CDR2 ANQGSEA. Trimming took 4 bases from V and 6 from J; bases not matched to a gene: 15. The CDR3 consists of 17 residues. The CDR3 reads CSVATFWDRAVSGELFF. CDR3 coding DNA: TGCAGCGTTGCTACTTTCTGGGACAGGGCGGTATCCGGGGAGCTGTTTTTT.

This clone was counted between two and nine times. V and J are TRBV27 and TRBJ2-3; 10 bases agree with TRBD2. Germline V lookup: CDR1 MNHEY, CDR2 SMNVEV (reference sequence). Trimming took 8 bases from V and 2 from J; bases not matched to a gene: 10. This CDR3 spans 16 amino acids. CDR3 in DNA: TGTGCCAGCCAATCACTAGCGGGGAGCTTCACAGATACGCAGTATTTT. Its translation is CASQSLAGSFTDTQYF.

The J gene is TRBJ2-4, the V gene TRBV5-4; possibly TRBD1 for D (6 bases). The ends were cut back, 4 bases at V and 6 bases at J, with 20 bases in the middle. CDR1 and CDR2 from the germline V gene are SGHNT and YYREEE (reference sequence). The CDR3 has 16 residues. CDR3 in amino acids: CASSPNSATGINIQYF. DNA of the CDR3: TGTGCCAGCAGCCCCAATAGTGCAACAGGGATAAACATTCAGTACTTC.

The V gene is TRBV7-2, the J gene TRBJ2-3; no firm D call. The germline V gene has CDR1 SGHTA and CDR2 FQGNSA. This CDR3 spans 15 amino acids. Trimming removed 6 bases at V and 0 bases at J, with 13 bases between. CDR3 sequence reads: CASSPGRLSTDTQYF. The CDR3, as DNA: TGTGCCAGCAGTCCCGGCAGGCTCAGCACAGATACGCAGTATTTT.

This chain uses TRBV29-1 with TRBJ2-1, with TRBD2 identical over 12 bases. Germline CDR1 and CDR2: SQVTM and ANQGSEA. The CDR3 is 14 amino acids. V shed 7 bases and J 9 bases; nucleotides not matched to a gene: 10. CDR3 nucleotide sequence: TGCAGCGCCGAGTCCCTAGCGGGGGGGTTTGAGCAGTTCTTC. This translates into CSAESLAGGFEQFF.

This clone was seen a handful of times. The V call is TRBV11-2, the J call TRBJ2-7; TRBD1 aligns across 9 bases. CDR1 SGHAT and CDR2 FQNNGV come from the germline V gene. The CDR3 sequence is 16 residues long. Trimming took 2 bases from V and 5 from J; bases not matched to a gene: 10. DNA of the CDR3: TGTGCCAGCAGCTTATCCCCCGGGACAGGGCTCGACGAGCAGTACTTC. Translation: CASSLSPGTGLDEQYF.

The sample holds a few counts of this clone. CDR3 sequence reads: CASSLNRGRGTEAFF. CDR3 nucleotide sequence: TGTGCCAGCAGCTTGAACAGGGGGCGCGGAACTGAAGCTTTCTTT. V is TRBV7-8 and J is TRBJ1-1; 9 nucleotides agree with TRBD1. The CDR3 spans 15 residues. Germline CDR1 reads SGHVS; CDR2 reads FQNEAQ. The V and J ends lost 3 bases and 5 bases, in that order; junction bases with no gene match: 7.

This clone was seen a handful of times. The chain joins TRBV9 to TRBJ1-2; D is unresolved. V lost 3 bases and J lost 2, with 8 bases in between. Germline V CDR1 and CDR2: SGDLS, YYNGEE. The CDR3 totals 13 residues. This chain's CDR3 is CASSEGVNYGYTF. The CDR3 coding sequence is TGTGCCAGCAGCGAAGGAGTGAACTATGGCTACACCTTC.

The V call is TRBV5-1, the J call TRBJ2-1; a weak D match, TRBD1 (6 bases). The germline gives CDR1 SGHRS, CDR2 YFSETQ. CDR3 length: 14 residues. Trimming left V 0 bases short and J 2 bases short, with 6 bases between. As DNA, the CDR3 is TGCGCCAGCAGCTTGGAGGGGGCCTACAATGAGCAGTTCTTC. Protein product: CASSLEGAYNEQFF.

This clone was detected only a few times. The chain joins TRBV19 to TRBJ2-3; no clear D. This CDR3 comprises 13 residues. V lost 3 bases and J 1 base, leaving 5 bases between the germline ends. CDR1 and CDR2 from the germline V gene are LNHDA and SQIVND (reference sequence). The CDR3 reads CASSIGGTDTQYF. The CDR3 DNA sequence: TGTGCCAGTAGTATCGGAGGCACAGATACGCAGTATTTT.

This chain uses TRBV7-8 with TRBJ1-4; possibly TRBD1 for D (5 bases). The germline gives CDR1 SGHVS, CDR2 FQNEAQ. Trimming removed 4 bases from V and 5 bases from J, with 14 bases in between. CDR3 length equals 15 residues. In DNA form, the CDR3 reads TGTGCCAGCAGCTCTTTGACAGAACTCAATGAAAAACTGTTTTTT. It encodes CASSSLTELNEKLFF.

This clone was seen a handful of times. The CDR3 DNA is TGTGCCAGCAGCGAAGGAGACAGGCGCTCCTATAATTCACCCCTCCACTTT. Translated: CASSEGDRRSYNSPLHF. The genes are TRBV7-6 and TRBJ1-6, with D possibly being TRBD1 (6 bases). Germline V gives CDR1 SGHVS, CDR2 FNYEAQ. CDR3 length: 17 residues. The V end was cut by 5 bases, the J end by 0 bases, with 14 bases between.

A few counts support this clone. Other DNA sequences from this sample encode an identical CDR3 as well. The V and J genes are TRBV18 and TRBJ2-5; D is unclear. CDR3 size: 13 residues. Germline V lookup: CDR1 KGHSH, CDR2 LQKENI. Trimming stripped 3 bases from V and 3 bases from J, with 8 bases between. For the CDR3, the DNA is TGTGCCAGCTCACCTGGGGAAGAAGAGACCCAGTACTTC. It codes for CASSPGEEETQYF.

This clone has more than one count but fewer than ten. The chain joins TRBV19 to TRBJ2-6; D remains unclear. Germline-derived CDR1 and CDR2 are LNHDA and SQIVND (reference sequence). Deletions cut 3 bases from V and 0 bases from J, with 12 bases between. The CDR3 is 17 amino acids. The CDR3 here is CASSIFGSHSGANVLTF. CDR3 DNA sequence: TGTGCCAGTAGTATTTTTGGCAGCCACTCTGGGGCCAACGTCCTGACTTTC.

This clone was detected only a few times. This chain joins TRBV5-4 and TRBJ1-2; tentatively, D is TRBD1 (6 bases). Trimming removed 4 bases at V and 5 bases at J, with 18 bases between. Germline V gene data show CDR1 as SGHNT and CDR2 as YYREEE (reference sequence). This CDR3 is 15 amino acids long. The CDR3, as DNA: TGTGCCAGCAGCCAACAGGGATCCTCAGGGTATGGCTACACCTTC. Translating it yields CASSQQGSSGYGYTF.